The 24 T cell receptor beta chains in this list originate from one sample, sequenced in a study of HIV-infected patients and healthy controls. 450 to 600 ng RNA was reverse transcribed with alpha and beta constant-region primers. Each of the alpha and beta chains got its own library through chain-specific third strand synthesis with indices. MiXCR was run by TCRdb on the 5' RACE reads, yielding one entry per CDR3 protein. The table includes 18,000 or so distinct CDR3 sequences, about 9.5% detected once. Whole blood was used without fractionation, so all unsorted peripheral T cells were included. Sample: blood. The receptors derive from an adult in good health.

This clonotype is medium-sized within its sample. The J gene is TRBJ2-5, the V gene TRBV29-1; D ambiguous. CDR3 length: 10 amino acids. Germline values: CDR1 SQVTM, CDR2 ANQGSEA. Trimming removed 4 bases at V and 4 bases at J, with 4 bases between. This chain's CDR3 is CSVALETQYF. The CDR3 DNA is TGCAGCGTTGCATTAGAGACCCAGTACTTC.

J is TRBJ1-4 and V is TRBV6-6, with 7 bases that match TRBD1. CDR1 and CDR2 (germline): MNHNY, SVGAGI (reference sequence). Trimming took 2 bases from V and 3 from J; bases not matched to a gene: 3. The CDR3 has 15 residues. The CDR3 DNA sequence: TGTGCCAGCAGTTACAGGGGGCGAGCTAATGAAAAACTGTTTTTT. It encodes CASSYRGRANEKLFF.

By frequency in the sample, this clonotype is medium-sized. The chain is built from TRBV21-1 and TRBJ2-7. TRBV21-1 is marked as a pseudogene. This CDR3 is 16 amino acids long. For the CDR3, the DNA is TGTGCCAGCAGCATGCCTCTGGATCCGGGCCCCTACGAGCAGTACTTC. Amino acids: CASSMPLDPGPYEQYF.

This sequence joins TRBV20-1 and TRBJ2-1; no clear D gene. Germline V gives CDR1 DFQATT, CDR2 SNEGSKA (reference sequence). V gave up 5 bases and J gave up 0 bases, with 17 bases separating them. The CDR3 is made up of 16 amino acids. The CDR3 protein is CSAPQPQSSSYNEQFF. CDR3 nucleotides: TGCAGTGCTCCGCAACCGCAATCTAGCTCCTACAATGAGCAGTTCTTC.

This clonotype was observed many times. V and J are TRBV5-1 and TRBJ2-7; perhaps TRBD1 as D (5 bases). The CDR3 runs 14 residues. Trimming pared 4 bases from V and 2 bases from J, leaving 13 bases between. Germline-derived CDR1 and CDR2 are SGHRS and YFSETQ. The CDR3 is CASSPRQSTYEQYF. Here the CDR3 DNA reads TGCGCCAGCAGCCCCCGACAGAGTACCTACGAGCAGTACTTC.

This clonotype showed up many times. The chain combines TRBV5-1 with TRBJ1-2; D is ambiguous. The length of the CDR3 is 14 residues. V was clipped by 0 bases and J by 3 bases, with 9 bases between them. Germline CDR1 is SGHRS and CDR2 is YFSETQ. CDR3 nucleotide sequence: TGCGCCAGCAGCTTGGAGGCGTCGTACTATGGCTACACCTTC. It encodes CASSLEASYYGYTF.

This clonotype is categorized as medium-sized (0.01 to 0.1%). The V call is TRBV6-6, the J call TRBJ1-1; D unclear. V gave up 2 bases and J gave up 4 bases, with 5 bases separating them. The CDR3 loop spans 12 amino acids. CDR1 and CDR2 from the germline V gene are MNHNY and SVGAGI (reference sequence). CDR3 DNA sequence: TGTGCCAGCAGTTACCTGAGCACTGAAGCTTTCTTT. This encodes CASSYLSTEAFF.

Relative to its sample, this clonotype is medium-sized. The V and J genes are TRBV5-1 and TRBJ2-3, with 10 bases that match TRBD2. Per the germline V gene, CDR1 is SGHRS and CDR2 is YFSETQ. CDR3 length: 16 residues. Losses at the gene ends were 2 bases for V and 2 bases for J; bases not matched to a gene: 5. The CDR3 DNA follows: TGCGCCAGCAGCTTTTTAGCGGGGGGCCTCACAGATACGCAGTATTTT. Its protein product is CASSFLAGGLTDTQYF.

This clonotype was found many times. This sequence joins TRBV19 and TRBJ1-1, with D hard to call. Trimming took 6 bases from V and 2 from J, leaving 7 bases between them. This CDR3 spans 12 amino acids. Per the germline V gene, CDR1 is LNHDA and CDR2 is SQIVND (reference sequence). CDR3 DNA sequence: TGTGCCAGTAGCCCGGGAAACACTGAAGCTTTCTTT. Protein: CASSPGNTEAFF.

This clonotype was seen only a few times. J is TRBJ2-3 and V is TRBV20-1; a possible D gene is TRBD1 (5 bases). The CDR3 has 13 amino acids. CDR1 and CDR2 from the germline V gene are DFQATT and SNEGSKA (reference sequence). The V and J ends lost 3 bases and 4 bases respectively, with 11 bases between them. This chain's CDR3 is CSASQGAPDTQYF. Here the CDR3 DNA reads TGCAGTGCTAGTCAAGGGGCCCCAGATACGCAGTATTTT.

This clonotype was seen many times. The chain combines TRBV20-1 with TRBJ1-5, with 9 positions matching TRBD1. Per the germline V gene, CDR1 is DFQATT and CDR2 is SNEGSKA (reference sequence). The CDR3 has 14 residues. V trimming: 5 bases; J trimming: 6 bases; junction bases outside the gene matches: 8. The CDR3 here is CSAPGQGGGQPQHF. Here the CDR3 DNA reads TGCAGTGCTCCGGGACAGGGAGGGGGTCAGCCCCAGCATTTT.

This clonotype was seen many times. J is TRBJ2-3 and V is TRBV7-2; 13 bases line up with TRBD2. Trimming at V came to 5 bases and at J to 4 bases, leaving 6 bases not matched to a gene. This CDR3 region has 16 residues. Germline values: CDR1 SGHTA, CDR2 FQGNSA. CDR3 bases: TGTGCCAGCAGCCCAAGACTAGCGGGAGGTTCAGATACGCAGTATTTT. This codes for CASSPRLAGGSDTQYF.

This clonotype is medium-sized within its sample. The CDR3 DNA reads as TGCAGCGTTGAAACCCTACTAGCGGGAGGGCCGGGAGATACGCAGTATTTT. Amino acid sequence: CSVETLLAGGPGDTQYF. The chain links TRBV29-1 to TRBJ2-3, with TRBD2 matching 13 bases. V lost 2 bases and J lost 5; bases outside the gene matches: 10. The CDR3 covers 17 residues. Per germline, CDR1 SQVTM and CDR2 ANQGSEA.

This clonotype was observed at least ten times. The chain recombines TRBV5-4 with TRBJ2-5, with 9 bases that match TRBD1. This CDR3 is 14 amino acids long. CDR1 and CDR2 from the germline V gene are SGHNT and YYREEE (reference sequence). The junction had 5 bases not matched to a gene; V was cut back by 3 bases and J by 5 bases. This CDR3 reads CASSSQGAVETQYF. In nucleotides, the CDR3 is TGTGCCAGCAGCTCACAGGGGGCGGTGGAGACCCAGTACTTC. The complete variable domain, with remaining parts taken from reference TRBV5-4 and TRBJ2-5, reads ETGVTQSPTHLIKTRGQQVTLRCSSQSGHNTVSWYQQALGQGPQFIFQYYREEENGRGNFPPRFSGLQFPNYSSELNVNALELDDSALYLCASSSQGAVETQYFGPGTRLLVL.

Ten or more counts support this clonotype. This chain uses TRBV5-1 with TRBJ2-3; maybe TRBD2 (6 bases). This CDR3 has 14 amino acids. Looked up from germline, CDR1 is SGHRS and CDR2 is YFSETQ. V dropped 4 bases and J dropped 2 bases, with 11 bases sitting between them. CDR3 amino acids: CASSRGTVTDTQYF. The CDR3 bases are TGCGCCAGCAGCCGGGGGACGGTCACAGATACGCAGTATTTT.

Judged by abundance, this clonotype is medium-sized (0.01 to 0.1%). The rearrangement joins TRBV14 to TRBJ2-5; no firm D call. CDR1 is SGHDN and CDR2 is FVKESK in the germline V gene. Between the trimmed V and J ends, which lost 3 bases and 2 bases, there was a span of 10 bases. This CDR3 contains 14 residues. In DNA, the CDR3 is TGTGCCAGCAGCCAGGGCGGCAGACAAGAGACCCAGTACTTC. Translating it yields CASSQGGRQETQYF.

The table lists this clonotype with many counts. The CDR3 here is CASSLFLAGEYPGELFF. The CDR3 coding sequence is TGTGCCAGCAGCTTGTTTCTAGCGGGAGAGTATCCCGGGGAGCTGTTTTTT. This chain connects TRBV7-2 to TRBJ2-2; 10 bases align to TRBD2. Losses at the gene ends were 3 bases for V and 6 bases for J; bases not matched to a gene: 10. The CDR3 spans 17 residues. Looked up from germline, CDR1 is SGHTA and CDR2 is FQGNSA.

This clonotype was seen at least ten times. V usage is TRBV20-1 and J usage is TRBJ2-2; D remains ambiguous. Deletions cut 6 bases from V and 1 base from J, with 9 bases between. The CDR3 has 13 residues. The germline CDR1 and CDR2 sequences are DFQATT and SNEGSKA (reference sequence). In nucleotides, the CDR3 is TGCAGTGCCTGGCAGGTGAACACCGGGGAGCTGTTTTTT. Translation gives CSAWQVNTGELFF.

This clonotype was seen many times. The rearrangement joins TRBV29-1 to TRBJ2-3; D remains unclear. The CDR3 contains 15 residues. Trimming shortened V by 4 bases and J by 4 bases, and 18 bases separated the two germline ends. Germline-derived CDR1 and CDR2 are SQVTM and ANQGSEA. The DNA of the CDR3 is TGCAGCGTTGTAGGAGTCGCCAACCGGCCAGATACGCAGTATTTT. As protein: CSVVGVANRPDTQYF.

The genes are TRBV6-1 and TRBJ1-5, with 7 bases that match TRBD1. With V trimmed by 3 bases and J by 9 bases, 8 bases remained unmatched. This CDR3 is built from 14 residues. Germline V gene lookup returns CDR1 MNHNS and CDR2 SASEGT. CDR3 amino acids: CASSDQGDIMPQHF. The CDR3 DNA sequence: TGTGCCAGCAGTGACCAGGGGGATATAATGCCCCAGCATTTT.

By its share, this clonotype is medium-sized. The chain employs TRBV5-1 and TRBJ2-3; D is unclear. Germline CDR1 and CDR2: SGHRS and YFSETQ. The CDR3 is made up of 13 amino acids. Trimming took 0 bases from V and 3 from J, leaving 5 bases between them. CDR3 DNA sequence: TGCGCCAGCAGCTTGGATAGTACAGATACGCAGTATTTT. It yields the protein CASSLDSTDTQYF.

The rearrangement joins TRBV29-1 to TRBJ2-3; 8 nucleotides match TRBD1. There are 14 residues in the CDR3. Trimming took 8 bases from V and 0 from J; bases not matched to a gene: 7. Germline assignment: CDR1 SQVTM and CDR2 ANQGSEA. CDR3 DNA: TGCAGCTTTAGACAGGGGCCTAGCACAGATACGCAGTATTTT. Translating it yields CSFRQGPSTDTQYF.

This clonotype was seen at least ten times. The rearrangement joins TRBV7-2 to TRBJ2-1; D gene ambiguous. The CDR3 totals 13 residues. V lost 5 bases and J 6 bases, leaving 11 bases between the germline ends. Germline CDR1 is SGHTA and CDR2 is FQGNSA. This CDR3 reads CASSPPSSNEQFF. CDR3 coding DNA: TGTGCCAGCAGCCCTCCTTCGAGCAATGAGCAGTTCTTC.

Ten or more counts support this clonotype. This chain's CDR3 is CASSLRSPQVWTNEKLFF. The CDR3 coding sequence is TGTGCCAGCAGCTTAAGGTCCCCGCAGGTGTGGACTAATGAAAAACTGTTTTTT. This chain links TRBV7-8 with TRBJ1-4; no definite D call. Deletions cut 2 bases from V and 2 bases from J, with 18 bases between. The CDR3 runs to 18 residues. The germline CDR1 and CDR2 sequences are SGHVS and FQNEAQ.